These 29 T cell receptor beta chains originate from one sample sequenced in a study of regulatory T cells in long-lasting Graves disease (dated by TCRdb to about 2021). Libraries were built with multiplex PCR. The sequencing machine was an Illumina HiSeq 4000. To build TCR beta libraries, CDR3 regions were amplified by Arm-PCR using iRepertoire HTBI primers. The public sequencing data were trimmed at Q25 with fastp and processed into clonotypes with MiXCR by TCRdb, which kept only in-frame beta chains. Every distinct CDR3 protein forms one entry, paired with its most common genes and DNA. This sample holds more than 400,000 distinct CDR3 sequences; approximately 16% were observed only once. Roughly a tenth of the sample is held by the ten biggest clonotypes. Explained via the paper, the time point label denotes: newly diagnosed GD, antithyroid drugs for less than 3 months. For both TCR sequencing and RNA sequencing, RNA was extracted from PBMCs in TRIzol.

This sample also appeared in a second study, on T cells in Graves' hyperthyroidism and ophthalmopathy.

The sample was peripheral blood mononuclear cells (PBMCs), taken at new diagnosis, from a patient treated with antithyroid drugs. The source of these receptors is a woman in her twenties or thirties with Graves disease. Donor details come from another sample of the same person, matched by shared clones.

This clonotype has only a few counts. V is TRBV25-1 and J is TRBJ2-6, with 8 bases identical to TRBD1. CDR1 is MGHDK, CDR2 SYGVNS, per germline. With V trimmed by 4 bases and J by 1 base, 9 bases remained unmatched. The CDR3 has 18 amino acids. The CDR3 DNA follows: TGTGCCAGCAGTGCTCAGCACGGACAGGGTTCTGGGGCCAACGTCCTGACTTTC. Its protein is CASSAQHGQGSGANVLTF. The complete variable domain, with remaining parts taken from reference TRBV25-1 and TRBJ2-6, reads EADIYQTPRYLVIGTGKKITLECSQTMGHDKMYWYQQDPGMELHLIHYSYGVNSTEKGDLSSESTVSRIRTEHFPLTLESARPSHTSQYLCASSAQHGQGSGANVLTFGAGSRLTVL.

This clonotype was detected many times. This chain links TRBV28 with TRBJ2-1; TRBD1 matches at 11 bases. Trimming took 5 bases from V and 8 from J; bases not matched to a gene: 8. This CDR3 contains 15 residues. Germline assignment: CDR1 MDHEN and CDR2 SYDVKM. The CDR3 region has the DNA TGTGCCAGCAGTCCCGGGACAGGGGGTGGGGATGAGCAGTTCTTC. Protein product: CASSPGTGGGDEQFF.

This chain joins TRBV20-1 and TRBJ2-7, with 13 bases matching TRBD2. CDR1 is DFQATT, CDR2 SNEGSKA, per germline (reference sequence). The CDR3 length is 15 residues. V shed 3 bases, J shed 3 bases, and the junction held 5 bases outside the gene matches. Written as DNA, the CDR3 is TGCAGTGCTAGGGCACTAGCGGGAGGGGACTACGAGCAGTACTTC. This sequence encodes CSARALAGGDYEQYF.

This clonotype was counted only a few times. The chain employs TRBV4-1 and TRBJ2-7, with 10 positions matching TRBD1. The CDR3 contains 15 residues. CDR1 and CDR2 (germline): MGHRA, YSYEKL. V lost 2 bases and J lost 3; bases outside the gene matches: 4. The CDR3 nucleotides are TGCGCCAGCAGCCAATTATGGGACAGGGGCTACGAGCAGTACTTC. Residues: CASSQLWDRGYEQYF.

This clonotype was counted many times. The chain couples TRBV20-1 to TRBJ2-1; D is uncertain. The CDR3 extends over 16 amino acids. With 3 bases removed from V and 3 bases from J, the gap between germline ends came to 18 bases. Per germline, CDR1 DFQATT and CDR2 SNEGSKA (reference sequence). CDR3 region: CSARGWKGLGYNEQFF. The CDR3, as DNA: TGCAGTGCTAGGGGCTGGAAAGGTCTTGGCTACAATGAGCAGTTCTTC.

With respect to this clonotype: This may be a read error: a much more frequent sequence differs by one nucleotide. This rearrangement joins TRBV10-1 to TRBJ2-5; 8 bases are shared with TRBD1. Per germline, CDR1 WNHNN and CDR2 SYGVQD (reference sequence). The CDR3 extends over 16 amino acids. The CDR3 bases are TGCGCCAGCAGAAAAAACCGGGACAGGCAACGGGAGACCCAGTGCTTC. This translates into CASRKNRDRQRETQCF.

This clonotype was recorded once. A clone one base away is much larger, so this may be a read error. This chain links TRBV7-2 with TRBJ1-1; D is ambiguous. Germline V lookup: CDR1 SGHTA, CDR2 FQGNSA. The CDR3 totals 15 residues. The CDR3 region is CASSLWTASGTEASF. The CDR3 DNA reads as TGTGCCAGCAGCTTATGGACTGCTTCAGGCACTGAAGCTTCCTTT.

This clonotype was picked up many times. The chain combines TRBV20-1 with TRBJ2-4, with 11 bases aligning to TRBD2. V shed 2 bases, J shed 2 bases, and the junction held 8 bases outside the gene matches. The CDR3 has 17 amino acids. The germline CDR1 and CDR2 sequences are DFQATT and SNEGSKA (reference sequence). The CDR3 DNA reads as TGCAGTGCTAGACCCCTACTAGCGGGAGTAACCAAAAACATTCAGTACTTC. It codes for CSARPLLAGVTKNIQYF.

CDR3 protein: CAISLGQGQETQYF. DNA for the CDR3: TGTGCCATCAGTCTGGGACAGGGCCAAGAGACCCAGTACTTC. The chain couples TRBV10-3 to TRBJ2-1; 9 bases align to TRBD1. The J call is doubtful: the DNA matches TRBJ2-5 better. The CDR3 is 14 residues long. Germline lookup yields CDR1 ENHRY and CDR2 SYGVKD.

This clonotype has just a few counts. V is TRBV7-3 and J is TRBJ1-1, with a weak D call TRBD1 (5 bases). V was pared by 3 bases and J by 1 base, with 6 bases between. CDR1 is SGHTA, CDR2 FQGTGA, per germline. This CDR3 spans 13 amino acids. The CDR3 DNA follows: TGTGCCAGCAGCTTGGACACGAACACTGAAGCTTTCTTT. This translates into CASSLDTNTEAFF.

The rearrangement links TRBV20-1 to TRBJ1-6; the D gene is possibly TRBD1 (5 bases). Germline CDR1 and CDR2: DFQATT and SNEGSKA (reference sequence). This CDR3 spans 15 amino acids. Trimming cost V 0 bases and J 6 bases, with 12 bases left between them. The CDR3 reads CSARDPLRVNSPLHF. CDR3 nucleotide sequence: TGCAGTGCTAGAGATCCCCTCAGGGTTAATTCACCCCTCCACTTT.

This chain connects TRBV10-3 to TRBJ2-5; 9 bases line up with TRBD1. The ends lost 6 bases at V and 5 bases at J; junction bases unmatched: 7. CDR1 is ENHRY, CDR2 SYGVKD, per germline. This CDR3 is 14 amino acids long. The CDR3 sequence: CAISLTGGLETQYF. The CDR3 DNA is TGTGCCATCAGCCTCACAGGGGGCCTGGAGACCCAGTACTTC.

In this sample, this clonotype turned up many times. The chain links TRBV12-5 to TRBJ2-3, with D uncertain. Per germline, CDR1 LGHNT and CDR2 FRNRAP. The germline V and J ends were trimmed by 9 bases and 1 base, with 11 bases remaining between them. The CDR3 runs to 13 residues. The CDR3 sequence is CASQGQGTDTQYF. CDR3 DNA: TGTGCTAGCCAAGGTCAAGGCACAGATACGCAGTATTTT.

This clonotype was seen at least ten times. This chain joins TRBV2 and TRBJ1-1; D remains ambiguous. This CDR3 has 13 residues. Germline V lookup: CDR1 SNHLY, CDR2 FYNNEI. V shed 3 bases and J shed 0 bases, with 5 bases lying between them. The CDR3 sequence: CASSDGVNTEAFF. The CDR3 nucleotides are TGTGCCAGCAGTGACGGGGTGAACACTGAAGCTTTCTTT.

V and J are TRBV4-3 and TRBJ2-2; D not certain. The CDR3 consists of 16 residues. The germline V gene encodes CDR1 LGHNA and CDR2 YSLEER. Trimming stripped 1 base from V and 0 bases from J, with 9 bases between. CDR3 nucleotides: TGCGCCAGCAGCCAAGGCACGGTCGCGAACACCGGGGAGCTGTTTTTT. This codes for CASSQGTVANTGELFF.

This clonotype was observed a few times. This chain joins TRBV27 and TRBJ2-7, with TRBD2 as a possible D gene (5 bases). CDR1 is MNHEY, CDR2 SMNVEV, per germline (reference sequence). The length of the CDR3 is 13 residues. V was cut by 3 bases and J by 0 bases, with 6 bases left in between. Here the CDR3 reads CASSFTSSYEQYF. Written as DNA, the CDR3 is TGTGCCAGCAGTTTTACTAGCTCCTACGAGCAGTACTTC.

Only a few counts were recorded for this clonotype. This chain connects TRBV7-2 to TRBJ2-5, with a weak D call TRBD2 (6 bases). V shed 2 bases and J shed 4 bases, with 11 bases lying between them. The CDR3 is 14 amino acids. Germline V gene sequence: CDR1 SGHTA, CDR2 FQGNSA. Here the CDR3 reads CASSLLGGTETQYF. As DNA, the CDR3 is TGTGCCAGCAGCTTACTGGGAGGCACAGAGACCCAGTACTTC.

The rearrangement joins TRBV6-2 or TRBV6-3 to TRBJ1-6; D may be TRBD1 (6 bases). The germline CDR1 and CDR2 sequences are MNHEY and SVGEGT. The CDR3 runs to 15 residues. V gave up 0 bases and J gave up 8 bases, with 11 bases separating them. The CDR3 nucleotides read TGTGCCAGCAGTTACTCTGGGGGGCTGCATTCACCCCTCCACTTT. Amino acids: CASSYSGGLHSPLHF.

In this sample, this clonotype turned up many times. The rearrangement links TRBV30 to TRBJ1-6; a possible D gene is TRBD1 (5 bases). The V gene's germline CDR1 is GTSNPN and CDR2 SVGIG (reference sequence). Trimming stripped 2 bases from V and 13 bases from J, with 12 bases between. CDR3 length: 12 amino acids. The CDR3 coding sequence is TGTGCCTGGAGTCGAACGGGACTTCCCCTCCACTTT. Its protein product is CAWSRTGLPLHF.

This clonotype has at least ten counts. The V and J genes are TRBV11-3 and TRBJ2-3; 9 bases fit TRBD1. The CDR3 totals 15 residues. Germline CDR1 is SGHNT and CDR2 is YENEEA. J lost 2 bases, V lost 5 bases, and 5 bases had no gene match. The chain's CDR3 is CASSPGTGHTDTQYF. CDR3 coding DNA: TGTGCCAGCAGCCCAGGGACAGGGCACACAGATACGCAGTATTTT.

The table lists this clonotype with a count of one. A read error may be the cause here, since a much bigger clone is one base away. The chain recombines TRBV6-1 with TRBJ1-2, with 9 bases that match TRBD1. This CDR3 has 16 residues. Germline V CDR1 and CDR2: MNHNS, SASEGT. Trimming cost V 3 bases and J 7 bases; bases outside gene matches: 12. The CDR3 DNA follows: TGTGCCAGCAGTGAGTCGCGGCCCCTGACAGGGGGTGGCTACACCTTC. It translates to CASSESRPLTGGGYTF.

This clonotype occurred many times. The chain combines TRBV29-1 with TRBJ2-1; TRBD1 is a possible D gene (5 bases). Germline CDR1 reads SQVTM; CDR2 reads ANQGSEA. The V gene lost 4 bases and the J gene lost 7 bases, with 11 bases spanning the gap. The CDR3 is 12 amino acids. The DNA of the CDR3 is TGCAGCGTTGGGCAGGGTCTGAATGAGCAGTTCTTC. It translates to CSVGQGLNEQFF.

J is TRBJ2-3 and V is TRBV7-2; 14 nucleotides align to TRBD2. V shed 2 bases, J shed 5 bases, and the junction held 12 bases outside the gene matches. The CDR3 has 19 residues. Germline CDR1 reads SGHTA; CDR2 reads FQGNSA. The CDR3 sequence is CASSLIGWTSGRFQDTQYF. Written as DNA, the CDR3 is TGTGCCAGCAGCTTAATAGGTTGGACTAGCGGGAGGTTCCAAGATACGCAGTATTTT.

Many counts were recorded for this clonotype. V usage is TRBV20-1 and J usage is TRBJ1-4; D gene ambiguous. CDR3 size: 14 residues. The V end lost 4 bases, the J end lost 8 bases, and 17 bases lay between the germline ends. Germline CDR1 DFQATT, CDR2 SNEGSKA (reference sequence). The CDR3 coding sequence is TGCAGTGCTAAGGGTGAGGGCAGGAGGGAAAAACTGTTTTTT. It translates to CSAKGEGRREKLFF.

At least ten counts were recorded for this clonotype. The gene calls are TRBV6-2 or TRBV6-3 and TRBJ2-1, with TRBD2 matching 9 bases. After removal of 5 bases from V and 5 bases from J, the junction contained 7 bases not matched to a gene. The CDR3 extends over 15 amino acids. Germline-derived CDR1 and CDR2 are MNHEY and SVGEGT. The CDR3 spells CASSGPSGNHNEQFF. The CDR3, as DNA: TGTGCCAGCAGTGGGCCTAGCGGGAACCACAATGAGCAGTTCTTC.

In this sample, this clonotype turned up once. This sequence joins TRBV5-1 and TRBJ2-7; 7 nucleotides align to TRBD2. V gave up 4 bases and J gave up 0 bases; unmatched junction bases: 10. Germline V gives CDR1 SGHRS, CDR2 YFSETQ. The CDR3 is 16 residues long. CDR3: CASSTVAGENSYEQYF. In nucleotides, the CDR3 is TGCGCCAGCAGCACGGTGGCGGGAGAGAACTCCTACGAGCAGTACTTC.

This clonotype was counted a few times. This sequence joins TRBV14 and TRBJ2-5, with D uncertain. Germline V gene data show CDR1 as SGHDN and CDR2 as FVKESK. The CDR3 totals 15 residues. The germline V and J ends were trimmed by 4 bases and 0 bases, with 12 bases remaining between them. CDR3 amino acids: CASSPMTWYQETQYF. CDR3 in DNA: TGTGCCAGCAGCCCTATGACATGGTACCAAGAGACCCAGTACTTC.

This clonotype was picked up many times. The chain employs TRBV10-3 and TRBJ1-1; D is unresolved. V lost 3 bases, J lost 1 base, and 6 bases lay in between. The CDR3 has 13 amino acids. Germline V lookup: CDR1 ENHRY, CDR2 SYGVKD. The CDR3 coding sequence is TGTGCCATCAGTGATCAGGAGAACACTGAAGCTTTCTTT. It yields the protein CAISDQENTEAFF.

This clonotype was seen a few times. The gene calls are TRBV15 and TRBJ2-3; D not resolved. V lost 0 bases, J lost 0 bases, and 13 bases lay in between. The CDR3 extends over 17 amino acids. Germline-derived CDR1 and CDR2 are LNHNV and YYDKDF (reference sequence). This chain's CDR3 is CATSREDLQDSTDTQYF. CDR3 nucleotide sequence: TGTGCCACCAGCAGAGAAGATTTGCAGGATAGCACAGATACGCAGTATTTT.